This T cell receptor (beta chain) was recorded in a study of T cells after posttransplantation cyclophosphamide. Study-level findings and limits: TRB clonality was highly associated with recipient CMV seropositivity and reactivation. Blood and skin or GI T cell repertoires showed limited TRB overlap.

Only in-frame clones appear in the TCRdb table, and some are missing; sequencing was by immunoSEQ multiplex PCR. The sample lists 15,000 to 19,000 clones; 84% were seen once. Sampled 1 year posttransplant, controls received myeloablative marrow transplants, methotrexate and a calcineurin inhibitor. Worth noting for this clone: As yet, its antigen is unknown.

The sample consisted of PBMCs, taken more than 350 days after allogeneic stem cell transplant with calcineurin inhibitor and methotrexate. This TCR derives from a male patient under 35 who received an allogeneic stem cell transplant from a related donor, was CMV-positive, and had no GVHD. Some of these T cells may belong to the graft donor.

The CDR3 nucleotides are TGTGCCAGCAGCGGGGTTGGCCGGGAGGGGCTCACTGAAGCTTTCTTT. Its protein is CASSGVGREGLTEAFF. The rearrangement links TRBV5-5 to TRBJ1-1, with D possibly being TRBD1 (5 bases). The CDR3 runs 16 residues. CDR1 is SGHKS and CDR2 is YYEKEE in the germline V gene (reference sequence). Trimming took 4 bases from V and 4 from J, leaving 20 bases between them.